The rows below give T cell receptor beta chains drawn from one sample of a study of T cells in Graves' hyperthyroidism and ophthalmopathy. TCRdb passed the multiplex PCR reads through MiXCR, listing each CDR3 protein once. Of about 500,000 distinct CDR3 sequences listed, approximately 17% were seen once; the top ten hold about 16%. Sequences were obtained from blood. These receptors all stem from a woman aged 18-35 years with Graves' ophthalmopathy. The CDR3 runs from the conserved cysteine through the conserved F or W. The D gene is left open where the match is weak. Where a row states a size, it is once, few, many or the class of an expanded clone; other rows omit it.

CDR3 length	V gene	J gene	clone size	D gene	CDR3 DNA	CDR3 protein
12	TRBV2	TRBJ1-4	many	-	TGTGCCAGCAGTGGGTATGATGAAAAACTGTTTTTT	CASSGYDEKLFF
13	TRBV6-1	TRBJ2-3	many	TRBD1	TGTGCCAGCAGTGGAGGACAGGCAGATACGCAGTATTTT	CASSGGQADTQYF
15	TRBV2	TRBJ1-5	many	-	TGTGCCAGCAGTGACCTCCAGGGGAGGAATCAGCCCCAGCATTTT	CASSDLQGRNQPQHF
12	TRBV5-6	TRBJ1-2	few	-	TGTGCCAGCAGCGGGGGACGCTATGGCTACACCTTC	CASSGGRYGYTF
12	TRBV7-3	TRBJ2-7	many	-	TGTGCCAGCAGCCCAGGGGAGAGCGAGCAGTACTTC	CASSPGESEQYF
14	TRBV28	TRBJ2-7	many	-	TGTGCCAGCAGTTTATCGGCGCATGGGTACGAGCAGTACTTC	CASSLSAHGYEQYF
14	TRBV7-2	TRBJ2-3	many	TRBD1	TGTGCCAGCAGCGACTACAGGGGAGCAGATACGCAGTATTTT	CASSDYRGADTQYF
14	TRBV24-1	TRBJ2-3	-	-	TGTGCCACCAGCCTAAGCGGTTCGGAGGATACGCAGTATTTT	CATSLSGSEDTQYF
14	TRBV20-1	TRBJ2-1	-	TRBD2	TGCAGTGCTAGACTAGCGGGAGGTTACAATGAGCAGTTCTTC	CSARLAGGYNEQFF
16	TRBV4-3	TRBJ2-3	many	TRBD2	TGCGCCAGCAGCCCAGGGACTAGCGGGACCACAGATACGCAGTATTTT	CASSPGTSGTTDTQYF
15	TRBV20-1	TRBJ1-5	many	-	TGCAGTGCTAGAGACCGGGACGGCGGCAATCAGCCCCAGCATTTT	CSARDRDGGNQPQHF
14	TRBV6-1	TRBJ2-3	-	-	TGTGCCAGCACGGGCTCGGTGGGGGCAGATACGCAGTATTTT	CASTGSVGADTQYF
13	TRBV20-1	TRBJ1-6	few	-	TGCAGTGCTCGGCAAGACGAGGATTCACCCCTCCACTTT	CSARQDEDSPLHF
12	TRBV3-1	TRBJ2-3	many	-	TGTGCCAGCAGCCAAGCGGCAGATACGCAGTATTTT	CASSQAADTQYF
13	TRBV27	TRBJ2-4	many	-	TGTGCCAGCAGCCCCTTAGCCAAAAACATTCAGTACTTC	CASSPLAKNIQYF
13	TRBV5-6	TRBJ2-5	-	-	TGTGCCAGCAGTCCAAGCCGAATAGAGACCCAGTACTTC	CASSPSRIETQYF
16	TRBV7-7	TRBJ2-3	many	-	TGTGCTAGCGCCAAAGGGGGGGACGGGTTCACAGATACGCAGTATTTT	CASAKGGDGFTDTQYF
12	TRBV6-1	TRBJ2-1	-	-	TGTGCCAGCACTGGGGACTTCGATGAGCAGTTCTTC	CASTGDFDEQFF
14	TRBV19	TRBJ1-1	many	-	TGTGCCAGTAGGGCAGGGTGGATGAACACTGAAGCTTTCTTT	CASRAGWMNTEAFF
15	TRBV9	TRBJ1-1	few	TRBD1	TGTGCCAGCAGTTACCTCGGGACAGAGAACACTGAAGCTTTCTTT	CASSYLGTENTEAFF
16	TRBV20-1	TRBJ1-1	many	-	TGCAGTGCTAGAAAAGACCTGATGGGGAGGGACACTGAAGCTTTCTTT	CSARKDLMGRDTEAFF
18	TRBV7-3	TRBJ1-5	many	TRBD1	TGTGCCAGCAGCTTTAAGACAGGGGGGAACTATAGCAATCAGCCCCAGCATTTT	CASSFKTGGNYSNQPQHF
15	TRBV10-3	TRBJ2-5	few	-	TGTGCCATCAGTGATGTGGGGGGGGCACAAGAGACCCAGTACTTC	CAISDVGGAQETQYF
13	TRBV2	TRBJ2-3	many	TRBD1	TGTGCCAACGACAGGGGGGGTGCAGATACGCAGTATTTT	CANDRGGADTQYF